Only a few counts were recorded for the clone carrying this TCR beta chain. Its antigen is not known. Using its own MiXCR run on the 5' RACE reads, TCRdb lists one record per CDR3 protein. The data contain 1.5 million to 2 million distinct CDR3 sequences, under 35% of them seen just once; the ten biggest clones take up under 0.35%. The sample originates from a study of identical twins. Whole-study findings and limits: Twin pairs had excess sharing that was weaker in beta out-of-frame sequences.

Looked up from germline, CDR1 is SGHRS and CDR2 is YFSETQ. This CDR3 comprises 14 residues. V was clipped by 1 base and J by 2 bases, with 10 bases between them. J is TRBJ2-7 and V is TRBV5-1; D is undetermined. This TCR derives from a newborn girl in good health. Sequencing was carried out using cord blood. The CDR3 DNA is TGCGCCAGCAGCTTGCTACATTCGACCTACGAGCAGTACTTC. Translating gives CASSLLHSTYEQYF.